Listed below are T cell receptor beta chains from one sample, sequenced in a study of PD-L1 blockade in urothelial cancer. Assay used: immunoSEQ multiplex PCR; TCRdb lists only in-frame clones, some missing. The data show roughly 45,000 clones, 80% seen once. Sequenced material: PBMCs, taken around atezolizumab (anti-PD-L1) treatment. These TCRs come from a man aged 55 to 70 with urothelial cancer. Both conserved end residues are part of each CDR3. D genes are given only for firm matches. The size entry is marked missing in some rows and otherwise reads once, few, many or a size class.

TRBJ1-5 | . | 11 | TRBV28 | . | TGTGCCAGCAGCCCTGCCCAGTTAAAGCATTTT | CASSPAQLKHF
TRBJ2-5 | TRBD2 | 18 | TRBV5-1 | . | TGCGCCAGCAGCTCAGGACTAGCGGGAGGGTATGGCCAAGAGACCCAGTACTTC | CASSSGLAGGYGQETQYF
TRBJ1-4 | . | 15 | TRBV5-1 | . | TGCGCCAGCAGCCCAAGTCGGGGGACCCATGAAAAACTGTTTTTT | CASSPSRGTHEKLFF
TRBJ2-7 | TRBD1 | 13 | TRBV11-2 | once | TGTGCCAGCAGGGACAGGGAAACCTACGAGCAGTACTTC | CASRDRETYEQYF
TRBJ1-1 | . | 13 | TRBV6-6 | . | TGTGCCAGCAGTTACGCCGGGGGCACTGAAGCTTTCTTT | CASSYAGGTEAFF
TRBJ2-7 | . | 14 | TRBV6-5 | . | TGTGCCAGCAGTTACTCTTCCGCTACCTACGAGCAGTACTTC | CASSYSSATYEQYF
TRBJ2-3 | . | 15 | TRBV7-6 | . | TGTGCCAGCAGCTTAATGGGCAGGGGGGAATCGACGCAGTATTTT | CASSLMGRGESTQYF
TRBJ2-2 | . | 13 | TRBV5-1 | . | TGCGCCAGCAGCTTTACAGTTACCGGGGAGCTGTTTTTT | CASSFTVTGELFF
TRBJ2-3 | TRBD2 | 17 | TRBV5-1 | . | TGCGCCAGCAGCGCTCGACTAGCGGGAGTTAACACAGATACGCAGTATTTT | CASSARLAGVNTDTQYF
TRBJ2-2 | TRBD2 | 15 | TRBV6-6 | . | TGTGCCAGCAGTTTAAATAGCGGGGGCACCGGGGAGCTGTTTTTT | CASSLNSGGTGELFF
TRBJ1-5 | TRBD1 | 15 | TRBV4-3 | once | TGCGCCAGCAGCCAAGAAGGGACAGGGGATCAGCCCCAGCATTTT | CASSQEGTGDQPQHF
TRBJ1-5 | TRBD1 | 13 | TRBV30 | . | TGTGCCTGGTCTCAGGGGGCGGAACAGCCCCAGCATTTT | CAWSQGAEQPQHF
TRBJ1-5 | TRBD1 | 15 | TRBV6-1 | . | TGTGCCAGCAGCATCAAGGGGGCAGGGAGCCAGCCCCAGCATTTT | CASSIKGAGSQPQHF
TRBJ1-2 | TRBD1 | 15 | TRBV18 | few | TGTGCCAGCTCACCCACGTCCGGGACAGTCTATGGCTACACCTTC | CASSPTSGTVYGYTF
TRBJ1-1 | . | 14 | TRBV30 | . | TGTGCCTGGAGCCGCTCAGTGATGAACACTGAAGCTTTCTTT | CAWSRSVMNTEAFF
TRBJ2-5 | TRBD1 | 14 | TRBV7-9 | . | TGTGCCAGCAGCCCCGGGACAGGGCAAGAGACCCAGTACTTC | CASSPGTGQETQYF
TRBJ2-3 | . | 15 | TRBV5-1 | . | TGCGCCAGCAGCTTGGCCAGGGGACGCACAGATACGCAGTATTTT | CASSLARGRTDTQYF
TRBJ2-1 | TRBD2 | 16 | TRBV28 | . | TGTGCCAGCAGTTTATATGACGGGGGGGCTCACAATGAGCAGTTCTTC | CASSLYDGGAHNEQFF
TRBJ1-6 | . | 13 | TRBV6-4 | . | TGTGCCAGCAGTGAAACCCAACAGGGATCCCTCCACTTT | CASSETQQGSLHF
TRBJ2-5 | . | 13 | TRBV11-2 | few | TGTGCCAGCAGCTTTGTGGGAGGAGAGACCCAGTACTTC | CASSFVGGETQYF
TRBJ2-1 | . | 16 | TRBV4-1 | . | TGCGCCAGCAGCCAAGAGGAGACTAGTCCCTACAATGAGCAGTTCTTC | CASSQEETSPYNEQFF
TRBJ1-6 | . | 13 | TRBV2 | . | TGTGCCAGCAGTGAAGGTCGAGGTTCACCCCTCCACTTT | CASSEGRGSPLHF
TRBJ2-7 | TRBD2 | 15 | TRBV5-4 | . | TGTGCCAGCAGCTTGGGCGGCGGAAAGCGGGGCGAGCAGTACTTC | CASSLGGGKRGEQYF
TRBJ2-5 | TRBD2 | 16 | TRBV4-2 | once | TGTGCCAGCAGCCAGACTAGCGGGAGAGAAGGGGAGACCCAGTACTTC | CASSQTSGREGETQYF
TRBJ1-2 | TRBD1 | 16 | TRBV10-3 | . | TGTGCCATCAGTGCACCGGACAGGGGGAAGGACTATGGCTACACCTTC | CAISAPDRGKDYGYTF
TRBJ1-1 | . | 13 | TRBV6-5 | . | TGTGCCAGCAGTTACTCGAACTTGGGGGGAGCTTTCTTT | CASSYSNLGGAFF